This TCR beta chain was identified in a study of blood T cell repertoires in COVID-19. Study-level information: Italy, Spain and the United States were the sources of the convalescent and acute COVID-19 samples. The cDNA or gDNA used as material had been derived from T cells, B-cell-depleted T cells, or PBMCs.

The CDR3 extends over 13 amino acids. Trimming shortened V by 2 bases and J by 8 bases, and 12 bases separated the two germline ends. Germline V gene sequence: CDR1 MNHEY, CDR2 SMNVEV (reference sequence). How the authors handled the data: Reference gene primer amplification gave nucleated cell count estimates. The data were produced by immunoSEQ multiplex PCR, yet TCRdb's version contains in-frame clones alone and is incomplete. For V, J and clone size, that table is used; D and trimming come from the DNA. This table has 200,000 to 250,000 clones, roughly 84% appearing once. The source of this sequence is a woman older than 75 with acute or convalescent COVID-19. Source material: peripheral blood. The chain uses TRBV27 and TRBJ1-1; D is uncertain. In DNA, the CDR3 is TGTGCCAGCAGTTTAGGAGGGATTGGGGAAGCTTTCTTT. Amino acid sequence: CASSLGGIGEAFF.